This T cell receptor beta chain was retrieved from a study of cytomegalovirus exposure and HLA in healthy donors. The primer mix had 60 Vbeta and 13 Jbeta primers. The assay was immunoSEQ multiplex PCR, and TCRdb's table has in-frame clones only and misses some. The table lists some 170,000 clones, 72% of them singletons, with about 2.5% in the top ten. With respect to this clone: Its antigen is undetermined. Other DNA sequences in the same sample also yield this CDR3.

Study-wide findings and caveats: The study recorded 160 or so TCR beta chains that were cytomegalovirus-associated. As a later analysis revealed, the rate of TCR association differed by HLA locus, with DRB1 most and HLA-C fewest.

CDR3 size: 13 residues. V dropped 0 bases and J dropped 0 bases, with 4 bases sitting between them. In germline, CDR1 is SGHRS, CDR2 YFSETQ. Unrecorded for this donor was the CMV serostatus. The TCR originated in a human donor in good health. Sequencing used PBMCs. The chain is built from TRBV5-1 and TRBJ2-7; D remains ambiguous. CDR3 sequence: CASSLASSYEQYF. In DNA, the CDR3 is TGCGCCAGCAGCTTGGCTAGCTCCTACGAGCAGTACTTC.